This T cell receptor beta chain comes out of a study of T cells in Graves' hyperthyroidism and ophthalmopathy. General study results and limits: From stable hyperthyroidism, ophthalmopathy was separated by a 13 V-J model.

Researchers amplified the TCR beta CDR3 regions from RNA transcripts. TCR CDR3 underwent first-round RT-PCR with the HTBI primer set. TCRdb reanalysed the multiplex PCR reads using MiXCR and keeps one entry per CDR3 protein. The sample includes 400,000 to 600,000 distinct CDR3 sequences, around 20% of them seen just once. On this clonotype: Its antigen is unknown. One base away lies a much larger clone, so this may be a sequencing read error.

The CDR3 extends over 15 amino acids. Per the germline V gene, CDR1 is LGHDT and CDR2 is YNNKEL (reference sequence). Sequencing input: blood. V is TRBV3-1 and J is TRBJ1-5; weak D call: TRBD1 (5 bases). This receptor was identified in a man aged 18 to 30 with Graves' hyperthyroidism. The CDR3 region is CVSSQDWQGSQPQHF. CDR3 sequence (DNA): TGTGTCAGCAGCCAAGATTGGCAGGGTAGCCAGCCCCAGCATTTT.